Listed below are T cell receptor beta chains from one sample, sequenced in a study of human T cells and chemical hapten exposure. TCRdb reanalysed the RACE reads using MiXCR and keeps one entry per CDR3 protein. The data contain more than 110,000 distinct CDR3 sequences, 10% to 15% of them seen just once; the ten biggest clones take up 1.3% to 1.5%. The input for sequencing was whole blood, taken in connection with sensitization to the hapten diphenylcyclopropenone (DPC). These receptors originate from a woman between 50 and 59 years old with alopecia areata. Some clones in this sample may be carry-over from other donors' samples. Each CDR3 is given with its conserved first and last residue. A D gene is named only where the DNA matches it firmly. Not every row has a clone size; where given, it reads once, few, many or a size class.

V,D,size,J,DNA,CDR3
TRBV20-1,-,-,TRBJ2-7,TGCAGTGCAACCGGGACTCTGCCGGACGAGCAGTACTTC,CSATGTLPDEQYF
TRBV25-1,-,few,TRBJ1-1,TGTGCCAGCAGTGGGACAGCGGCCACTGAAGCTTTCTTT,CASSGTAATEAFF
TRBV5-1,-,few,TRBJ2-7,TGCGCCAGCAGCTTGGTCGGCAGCACCTACGAGCAGTACTTC,CASSLVGSTYEQYF
TRBV11-2,-,-,TRBJ2-3,TGTGCCAGCAGGGGGCGGGCTTGGCCTTCCACAGATACGCAGTATTTT,CASRGRAWPSTDTQYF
TRBV6-5,-,-,TRBJ2-1,TGTGCCAGCAGTTCCCGACTAGGTTCCTACAATGAGCAGTTCTTC,CASSSRLGSYNEQFF
TRBV5-1,TRBD1,few,TRBJ1-5,TGCGCCAGCAGCCTCGGGACAGATAGCAATCAGCCCCAGCATTTT,CASSLGTDSNQPQHF
TRBV29-1,-,-,TRBJ2-1,TGCAGCGTTGAACCGGGAAAGAAAGGGGGTACTTTGTTCTTC,CSVEPGKKGGTLFF
TRBV5-5,TRBD2,many,TRBJ2-3,TGTGCCAGCAGCGCCGGACTAGCGGGTAGCACAGATACGCAGTATTTT,CASSAGLAGSTDTQYF
TRBV28,-,-,TRBJ1-1,TGTGCCAGCAGTGCCGGGACCGAGAACACTGAAGCTTTCTTT,CASSAGTENTEAFF
TRBV29-1,TRBD1,-,TRBJ1-1,TGCAGCGTTGAAGATCGAAGGGGGCCAGGCACTGAAGCTTTCTTT,CSVEDRRGPGTEAFF
TRBV20-1,TRBD2,few,TRBJ2-1,TGCAGTGCTAGAGATCGAGCGGGGGGTTCGGGCGGCCTCTTCAATGAGCAGTTCTTC,CSARDRAGGSGGLFNEQFF
TRBV5-1,TRBD1,many,TRBJ2-1,TGCGCCAGCAGGCCCGTGGGACAGACGTCCTACAATGAGCAGTTCTTC,CASRPVGQTSYNEQFF
TRBV29-1,TRBD1,few,TRBJ1-5,TGCAGCGTTTCCGACAGGGGTAATCAGCCCCAGCATTTT,CSVSDRGNQPQHF
TRBV20-1,-,-,TRBJ2-5,TGCAGTGCTAGCCCTGGACAGCCCCAAGAGACCCAGTACTTC,CSASPGQPQETQYF
TRBV7-3,-,-,TRBJ2-5,TGTGCCAGCAGCATGGACTACCAAGAGACCCAGTACTTC,CASSMDYQETQYF
TRBV20-1,TRBD1,-,TRBJ1-2,TGCGGTGCTAGAGTCGCAGGGGGAGGTGGTATTAACTATGGCTACACCTTC,CGARVAGGGGINYGYTF
TRBV20-1,-,many,TRBJ2-3,TGCAGTGCTAGTACTAGCTCGTTGGGAACAGATACGCAGTATTTT,CSASTSSLGTDTQYF
TRBV6-1,-,-,TRBJ2-3,-,CASSTSTSGATDTQYF
TRBV28,TRBD1,few,TRBJ2-4,TGTGCCAGCAGTACAGGGGGGCTACTGGCCAAAAACATTCAGTACTTC,CASSTGGLLAKNIQYF
TRBV30,TRBD2,-,TRBJ2-1,TGTGCCTGTGGGACTAGCGGGAGTCTCTCCTACAATGAGCAGTTCTTC,CACGTSGSLSYNEQFF
TRBV9,-,-,TRBJ2-1,TGTGCCAGCAGCGTACGTGGGACCGGCTCCTACAATGAGCAGTTCTTC,CASSVRGTGSYNEQFF
TRBV12-3/TRBV12-4,TRBD1,many,TRBJ1-1,TGTGCCAGCAGTATACCACAGGGGAGCTCCCTCACTGAAGCTTTCTTT,CASSIPQGSSLTEAFF